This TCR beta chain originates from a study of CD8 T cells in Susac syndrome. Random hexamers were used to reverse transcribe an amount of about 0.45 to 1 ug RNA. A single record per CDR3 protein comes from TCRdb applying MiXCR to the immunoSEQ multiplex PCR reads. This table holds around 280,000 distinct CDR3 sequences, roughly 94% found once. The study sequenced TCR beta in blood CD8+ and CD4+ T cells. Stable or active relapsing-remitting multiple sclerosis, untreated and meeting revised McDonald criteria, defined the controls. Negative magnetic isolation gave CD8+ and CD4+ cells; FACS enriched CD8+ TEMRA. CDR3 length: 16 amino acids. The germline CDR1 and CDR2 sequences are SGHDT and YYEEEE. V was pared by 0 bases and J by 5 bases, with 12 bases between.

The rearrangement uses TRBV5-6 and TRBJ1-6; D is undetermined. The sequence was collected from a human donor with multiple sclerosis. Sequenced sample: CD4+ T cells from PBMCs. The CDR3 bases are TGTGCCAGCAGCTTGGTTGGCCAGGCCGATAATTCACCCCTCCACTTT. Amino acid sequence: CASSLVGQADNSPLHF.